This is a list of T cell receptor beta chains from one sample in a study of human T cells and chemical hapten exposure. TCRdb reprocessed the RACE reads via MiXCR and lists one record per CDR3 protein. The sample has over 75,000 distinct CDR3 sequences, about a tenth seen once; the top ten hold 0.85% to 1.2%. The sequencing here drew on whole blood, taken in connection with sensitization to the hapten diphenylcyclopropenone (DPC). The receptors were gathered from a woman aged 25 to 39 with alopecia areata. Some clones in this sample may be carry-over from other donors' samples. Both conserved end residues are part of each CDR3.

J: TRBJ1-5
V: TRBV20-1
CDR3: CSARELGLNNQPQHF

J: TRBJ2-5
V: TRBV6-5
CDR3: CASGGSAGGEETQYF

J: TRBJ2-1
V: TRBV29-1
CDR3: CSAPAGASSYNEQFF

J: TRBJ2-3
V: TRBV5-6
CDR3: CASSKGGTQYF

J: TRBJ1-1
V: TRBV20-1
CDR3: CSVNSGGQTEAFF

J: TRBJ2-1
V: TRBV11-1
CDR3: CASSRSGPSSYNEQFF

J: TRBJ2-1
V: TRBV6-2/TRBV6-3
CDR3: CASSYGSKGEQFF

J: TRBJ2-1
V: TRBV5-6
CDR3: CASSFRTGIVSYNEQFF

J: TRBJ2-1
V: TRBV3-1
CDR3: CASSQSYGNEQFF

J: TRBJ1-4
V: TRBV7-9
CDR3: CASSGRTGELFF

J: TRBJ2-1
V: TRBV5-1
CDR3: CASSFPSYNEQFF

J: TRBJ2-3
V: TRBV11-2
CDR3: CASSLGLRDTQYF

J: TRBJ1-2
V: TRBV20-1
CDR3: CSASGSGGADGYGYTF

J: TRBJ2-1
V: TRBV6-5
CDR3: CATKGQMMYNEQFF

J: TRBJ1-2
V: TRBV20-1
CDR3: CSAGGQGYGYTF

J: TRBJ1-4
V: TRBV2
CDR3: CASSVFRGGEKLFF

J: TRBJ2-5
V: TRBV28
CDR3: CASSRLGETQYF

J: TRBJ2-4
V: TRBV2
CDR3: CASSEAVTPPYF

J: TRBJ2-2
V: TRBV2
CDR3: CAIRGLTAGELFF

J: TRBJ2-4
V: TRBV12-3/TRBV12-4
CDR3: CASSRQGQTLDIQYF

J: TRBJ2-5
V: TRBV11-1
CDR3: CASKVAGQETQYF

J: TRBJ1-6
V: TRBV27
CDR3: CASSSGPQGSPLHF

J: TRBJ2-1
V: TRBV29-1
CDR3: CSVEVASAAPTGEQFF

J: TRBJ2-5
V: TRBV6-1
CDR3: CASSLAPGAETQYF

J: TRBJ2-3
V: TRBV2
CDR3: CASSATRRDTQYF

J: TRBJ1-1
V: TRBV18
CDR3: CASSPPNDRGNTEAFF

J: TRBJ2-7
V: TRBV29-1
CDR3: CSVGSNTYEQYF

J: TRBJ1-5
V: TRBV7-8
CDR3: CASSLEAGPYQPQHF

J: TRBJ2-1
V: TRBV24-1
CDR3: CATSDYTFLQVYNEQFF

J: TRBJ2-2
V: TRBV5-4
CDR3: CASSFQGGSGNTGELFF

J: TRBJ1-6
V: TRBV7-9
CDR3: CASTDGLSGHSPLHF

J: TRBJ1-2
V: TRBV20-1
CDR3: CSAQDKDYGYTF

J: TRBJ2-3
V: TRBV4-3
CDR3: CASSQDHGEADTQYF

J: TRBJ2-3
V: TRBV6-5
CDR3: CASSYDRGSTDTQYF

J: TRBJ2-2
V: TRBV6-5
CDR3: CASSRTSNTGELFF

J: TRBJ2-2
V: TRBV28
CDR3: CASSLPRPDTGELFF

J: TRBJ2-3
V: TRBV29-1
CDR3: CSVSAGVGADTQYF

J: TRBJ1-1
V: TRBV12-3/TRBV12-4
CDR3: CASSSGNLNTEAFF

J: TRBJ2-1
V: TRBV28
CDR3: CASSLFGTSGSYNEQFF

J: TRBJ2-1
V: TRBV4-3
CDR3: CASSQQGGGNQFF

J: TRBJ2-3
V: TRBV4-1
CDR3: CASSQARATDTQYF